This entry concerns a single TCR beta chain. This sample stems from a study of identical twins. Donors uniformly comprised healthy Caucasians. The CDR3 runs to 14 residues. CDR1 WNHNN and CDR2 SYGVQD come from the germline V gene (reference sequence). V was trimmed by 5 bases and J by 2 bases, leaving 13 bases between them. Unique molecular identifiers were present on cDNA, and template switching added a universal primer site. MiXCR, applied by TCRdb to the 5' RACE reads, yields one record per CDR3 protein. The data contain about 690,000 distinct CDR3 sequences, about 20% of them singletons. These data were also filed under a second study, of T cells expressing NK-cell markers. That report adds: Sequencing of TCR beta repertoires drew on sorted CD3+CD56+NKG2C+, CD3+CD56+NKG2C- and CD3+CD56-NKG2C+ T cells. In several experiments, sorting was confined to alpha-beta TCR T cells through use of an anti-gamma-delta TCR antibody.

The sequencing sample was made of PBMCs. This receptor was taken from a woman aged 18 to 35 in good health. The chain has TRBV10-1 and TRBJ2-7; D possibly corresponds to TRBD1 (6 bases). The CDR3 region is CASSKTGTTYEQYF. CDR3 bases: TGCGCCAGCAGTAAGACAGGAACCACCTACGAGCAGTACTTC.